The sequence of this T cell receptor (beta chain) was determined in a study of metastatic and nonmetastatic thyroid tumors. Study background: Where malignant and benign thyroid patients were concerned, repertoires were compared across blood and tumor or nodule tissue.

Treatment of any kind had been given to no patient before thyroid surgery. This CDR3 has 17 amino acids. V shed 5 bases, J shed 6 bases, and the junction held 8 bases outside the gene matches. CDR1 MNHEY and CDR2 SVGAGI come from the germline V gene. In the original workflow: CDR3 was compared across clinicopathological groups, and the resulting differences were used to build a distant-metastasis classifier for papillary thyroid cancer. Using MiXCR, TCRdb reanalyzed the PCR reads. The V and J calls, along with clone size, are taken from TCRdb and not from the paper's own processing. The profile shows approximately 21,000 clones, around 20% of them singletons. This clone was seen many times.

This chain links TRBV6-5 with TRBJ2-1; 15 bases map to TRBD2. The sequencing input was blood. The TCR was taken from a male donor with papillary thyroid cancer or a benign thyroid nodule (not recorded which). Some clones in this sample may be carry-over from other donors' samples. CDR3 DNA: TGTGCCAGCAGTCCCCCCGGACTAGCGGGAGGGTCCAATGAGCAGTTCTTC. Translation: CASSPPGLAGGSNEQFF.